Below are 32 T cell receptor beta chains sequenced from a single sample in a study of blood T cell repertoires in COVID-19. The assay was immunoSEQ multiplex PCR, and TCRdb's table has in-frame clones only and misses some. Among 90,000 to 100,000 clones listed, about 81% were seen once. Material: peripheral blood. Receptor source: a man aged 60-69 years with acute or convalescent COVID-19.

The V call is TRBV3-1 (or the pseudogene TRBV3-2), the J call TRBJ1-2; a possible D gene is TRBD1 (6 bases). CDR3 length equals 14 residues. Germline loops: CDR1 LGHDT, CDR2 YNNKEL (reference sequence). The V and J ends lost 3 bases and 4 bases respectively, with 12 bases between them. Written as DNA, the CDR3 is TGTGCCAGCAGCCAGTGGGACACCCTCTATGGCTACACCTTC. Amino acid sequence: CASSQWDTLYGYTF.

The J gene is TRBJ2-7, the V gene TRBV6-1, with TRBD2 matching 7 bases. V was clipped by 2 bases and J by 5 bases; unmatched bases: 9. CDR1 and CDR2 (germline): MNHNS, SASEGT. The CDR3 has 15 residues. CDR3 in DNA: TGTGCCAGCAGTGAACCGTGGGAGGGCCGCGACGAGCAGTACGTC. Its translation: CASSEPWEGRDEQYV.

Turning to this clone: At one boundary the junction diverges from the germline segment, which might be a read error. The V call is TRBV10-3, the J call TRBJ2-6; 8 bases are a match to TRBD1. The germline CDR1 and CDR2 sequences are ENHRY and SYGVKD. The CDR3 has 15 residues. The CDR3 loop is CATGQGTSGPNVLTF. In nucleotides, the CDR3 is TGTGCCACCGGACAGGGTACCTCTGGGCCCAACGTCCTGACTTTC.

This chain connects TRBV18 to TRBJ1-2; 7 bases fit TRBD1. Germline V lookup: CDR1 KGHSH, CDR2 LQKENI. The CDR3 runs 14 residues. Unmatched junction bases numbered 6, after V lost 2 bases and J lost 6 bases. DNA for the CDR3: TGTGCCAGCTCACCAGCGACAGGGATAGATGGCTACACCTTC. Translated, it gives CASSPATGIDGYTF.

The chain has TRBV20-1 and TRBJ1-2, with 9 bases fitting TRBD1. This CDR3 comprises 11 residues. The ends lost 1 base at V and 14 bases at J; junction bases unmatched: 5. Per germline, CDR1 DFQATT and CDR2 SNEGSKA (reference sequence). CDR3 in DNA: TGCAGTGCTAGAGGTCGGACAGGGGCGACCTTC. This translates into CSARGRTGATF.

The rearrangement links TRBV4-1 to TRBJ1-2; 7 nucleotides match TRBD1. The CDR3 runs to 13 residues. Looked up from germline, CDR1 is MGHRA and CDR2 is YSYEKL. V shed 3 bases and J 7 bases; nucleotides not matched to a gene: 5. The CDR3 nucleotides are TGCGCCAGCAGCCATAGCACAGGGGTTGGCTACACCTTC. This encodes CASSHSTGVGYTF.

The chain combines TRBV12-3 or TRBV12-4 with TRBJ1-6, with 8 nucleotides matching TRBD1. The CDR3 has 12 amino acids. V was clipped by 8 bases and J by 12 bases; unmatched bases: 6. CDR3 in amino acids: CASGQGMGPLHF. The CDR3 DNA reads TGTGCCAGCGGACAGGGTATGGGACCCCTCCACTTT.

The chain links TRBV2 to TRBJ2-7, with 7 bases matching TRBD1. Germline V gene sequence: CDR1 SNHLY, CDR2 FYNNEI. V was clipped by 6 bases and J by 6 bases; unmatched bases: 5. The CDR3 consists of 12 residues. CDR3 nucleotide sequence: TGTGCCAGCAGGGCCCGGGACAGCGAGCAGTACGTC. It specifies CASRARDSEQYV.

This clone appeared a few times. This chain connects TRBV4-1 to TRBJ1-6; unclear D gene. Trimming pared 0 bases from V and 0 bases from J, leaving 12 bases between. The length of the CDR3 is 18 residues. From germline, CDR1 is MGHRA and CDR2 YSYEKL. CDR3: CASSQDLEWSSYNSPLHF. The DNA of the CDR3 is TGCGCCAGCAGCCAAGATCTTGAGTGGAGCTCCTATAATTCACCCCTCCACTTT.

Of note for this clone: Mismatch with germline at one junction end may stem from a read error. CDR3 coding DNA: TGTGCCAGCAGCCATAGCGGGAGGGGCCTCTTC. Its translation: CASSHSGRGLF. The genes are TRBV12-3 or TRBV12-4 and TRBJ2-1; 11 bases align to TRBD2. This CDR3 region has 11 residues.

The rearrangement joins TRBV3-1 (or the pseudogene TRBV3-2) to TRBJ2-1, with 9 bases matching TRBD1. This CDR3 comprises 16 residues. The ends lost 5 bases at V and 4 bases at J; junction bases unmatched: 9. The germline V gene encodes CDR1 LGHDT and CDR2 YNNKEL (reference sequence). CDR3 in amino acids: CASSSHTGGIYNEQFF. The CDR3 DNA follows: TGTGCCAGCAGCTCCCACACAGGGGGCATATACAATGAGCAGTTCTTC.

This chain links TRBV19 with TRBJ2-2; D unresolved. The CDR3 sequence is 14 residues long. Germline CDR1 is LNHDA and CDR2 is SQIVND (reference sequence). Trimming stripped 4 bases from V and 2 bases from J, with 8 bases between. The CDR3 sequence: CASSTRSNTGELFF. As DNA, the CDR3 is TGTGCCAGTAGTACGCGGAGTAACACCGGGGAGCTGTTTTTT.

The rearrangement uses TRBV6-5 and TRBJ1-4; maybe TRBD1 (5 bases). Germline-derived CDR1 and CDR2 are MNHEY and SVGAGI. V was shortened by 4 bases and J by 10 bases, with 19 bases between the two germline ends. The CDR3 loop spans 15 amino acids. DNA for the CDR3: TGTGCCAGCAGTTCGAACCTCCAGGGAGGGGTAAAACTGTTTTTT. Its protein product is CASSSNLQGGVKLFF.

The DNA of the CDR3 is TGCGCCAGCAGCAGCGAAGCGTTCCCCTACGAGCAGTACTTC. This translates into CASSSEAFPYEQYF. The chain links TRBV5-1 to TRBJ2-7; the D is unclear. V lost 4 bases and J lost 2, with 13 bases in between. The CDR3 runs to 14 residues. CDR1 is SGHRS and CDR2 is YFSETQ in the germline V gene.

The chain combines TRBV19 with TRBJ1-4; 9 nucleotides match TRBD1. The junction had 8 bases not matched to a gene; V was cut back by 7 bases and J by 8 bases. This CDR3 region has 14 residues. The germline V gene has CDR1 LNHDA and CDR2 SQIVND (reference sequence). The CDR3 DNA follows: TGTGCCAGTATTGACAGGGGGTCTAGAGAAAAACTGTTTTTT. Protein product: CASIDRGSREKLFF.

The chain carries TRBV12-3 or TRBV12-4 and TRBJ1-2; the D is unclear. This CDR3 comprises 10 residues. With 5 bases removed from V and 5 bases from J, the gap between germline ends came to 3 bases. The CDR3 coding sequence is TGTGCCAGCAGTGTATATGGCTACACCTTC. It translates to CASSVYGYTF.

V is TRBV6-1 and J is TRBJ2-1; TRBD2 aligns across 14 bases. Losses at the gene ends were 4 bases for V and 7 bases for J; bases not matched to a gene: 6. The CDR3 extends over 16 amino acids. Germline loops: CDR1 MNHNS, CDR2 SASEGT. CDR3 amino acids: CASSARTSGGRNEQFF. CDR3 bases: TGTGCCAGCAGTGCCAGGACTAGCGGGGGGCGTAATGAGCAGTTCTTC.

The CDR3 loop reads CASTGVQGFNEQYF. DNA of the CDR3: TGTGCCAGCACCGGAGTACAGGGATTCAACGAGCAGTACTTC. The chain uses TRBV7-2 and TRBJ2-7; D possibly corresponds to TRBD1 (6 bases). CDR3 length: 14 residues. Deletions cut 7 bases from V and 5 bases from J, with 18 bases between. Germline V gene data show CDR1 as SGHTA and CDR2 as FQGNSA.

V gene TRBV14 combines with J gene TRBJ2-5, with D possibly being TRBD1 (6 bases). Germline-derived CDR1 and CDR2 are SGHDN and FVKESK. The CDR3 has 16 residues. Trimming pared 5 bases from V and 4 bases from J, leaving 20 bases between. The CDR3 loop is CASSFGGGVIRETQYF. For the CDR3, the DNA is TGTGCCAGCAGCTTTGGGGGCGGAGTGATTCGAGAGACCCAGTACTTC.

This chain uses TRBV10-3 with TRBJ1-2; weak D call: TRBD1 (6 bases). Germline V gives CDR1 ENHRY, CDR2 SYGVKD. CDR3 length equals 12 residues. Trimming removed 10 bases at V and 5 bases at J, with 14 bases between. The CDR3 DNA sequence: TGTGCCACCGCCGGGACACCGTATGGCTACACCTTC. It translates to CATAGTPYGYTF.

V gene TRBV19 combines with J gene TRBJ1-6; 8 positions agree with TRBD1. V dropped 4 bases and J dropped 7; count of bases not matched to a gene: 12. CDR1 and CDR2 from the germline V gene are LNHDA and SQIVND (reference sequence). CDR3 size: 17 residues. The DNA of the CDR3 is TGTGCCAGTAGTACCACACTTGGACAGGGTGGCAATTCACCCCTCCACTTT. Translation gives CASSTTLGQGGNSPLHF.

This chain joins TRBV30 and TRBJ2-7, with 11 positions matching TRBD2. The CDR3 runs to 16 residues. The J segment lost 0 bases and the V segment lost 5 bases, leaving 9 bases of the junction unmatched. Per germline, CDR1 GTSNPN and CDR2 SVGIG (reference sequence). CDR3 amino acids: CAWVGLAGGLSYEQYF. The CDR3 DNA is TGTGCCTGGGTTGGGCTAGCGGGGGGACTCTCCTACGAGCAGTACTTC.

The CDR3 DNA sequence: TGTGCCAGCAGCCAACTAGCGGGAGGGCCGTTGGGGGCCAACGTCCTGACTTTC. Translating it yields CASSQLAGGPLGANVLTF. The V call is TRBV14, the J call TRBJ2-6, with 12 bases aligning to TRBD2. Germline loops: CDR1 SGHDN, CDR2 FVKESK. Trimming cost V 2 bases and J 4 bases; bases outside gene matches: 6. There are 18 residues in the CDR3.

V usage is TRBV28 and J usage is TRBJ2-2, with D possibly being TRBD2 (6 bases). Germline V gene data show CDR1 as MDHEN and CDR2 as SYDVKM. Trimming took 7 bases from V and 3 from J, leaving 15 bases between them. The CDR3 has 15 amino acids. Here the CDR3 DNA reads TGTGCCAGCAAAACCGGGACTCGCGACACCGGGGAGCTGTTTTTT. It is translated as CASKTGTRDTGELFF.

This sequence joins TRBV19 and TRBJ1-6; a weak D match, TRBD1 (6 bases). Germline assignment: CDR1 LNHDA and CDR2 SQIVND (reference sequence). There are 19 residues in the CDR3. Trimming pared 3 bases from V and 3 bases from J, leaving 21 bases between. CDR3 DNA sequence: TGTGCCAGTAGTATCGGAATAACAGGGTTAGGACTCTATAATTCACCCCTCCACTTT. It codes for CASSIGITGLGLYNSPLHF. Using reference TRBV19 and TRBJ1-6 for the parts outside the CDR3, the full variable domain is DGGITQSPKYLFRKEGQNVTLSCEQNLNHDAMYWYRQDPGQGLRLIYYSQIVNDFQKGDIAEGYSVSREKKESFPLTVTSAQKNPTAFYLCASSIGITGLGLYNSPLHFGNGTRLTVT.

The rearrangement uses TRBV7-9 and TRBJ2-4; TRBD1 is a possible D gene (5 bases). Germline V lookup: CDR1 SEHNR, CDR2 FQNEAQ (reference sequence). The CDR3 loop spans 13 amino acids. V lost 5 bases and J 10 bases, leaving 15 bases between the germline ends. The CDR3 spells CASSAVDREIQYF. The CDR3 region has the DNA TGTGCCAGCAGCGCCGTAGACAGAGAGATTCAGTACTTC.

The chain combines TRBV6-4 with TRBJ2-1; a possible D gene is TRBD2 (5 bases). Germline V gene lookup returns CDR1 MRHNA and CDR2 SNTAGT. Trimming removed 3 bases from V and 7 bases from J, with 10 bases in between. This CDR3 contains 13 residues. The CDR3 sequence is CASSEVPGNEQFF. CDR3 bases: TGTGCCAGCAGTGAGGTTCCGGGGAATGAGCAGTTCTTC.

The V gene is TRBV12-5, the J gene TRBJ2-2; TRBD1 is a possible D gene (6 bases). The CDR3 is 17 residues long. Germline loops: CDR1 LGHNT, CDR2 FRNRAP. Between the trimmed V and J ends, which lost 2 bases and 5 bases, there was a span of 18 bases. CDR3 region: CASGLRQRTVDTGELFF. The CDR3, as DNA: TGTGCTAGTGGTTTGAGACAACGGACAGTAGATACCGGGGAGCTGTTTTTT.

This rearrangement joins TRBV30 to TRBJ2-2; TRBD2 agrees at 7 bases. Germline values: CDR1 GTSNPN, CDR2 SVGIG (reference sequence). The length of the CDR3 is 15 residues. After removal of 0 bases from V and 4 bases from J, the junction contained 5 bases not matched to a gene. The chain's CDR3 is CAWSVYGRLTGELFF. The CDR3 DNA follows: TGTGCCTGGAGTGTATACGGGAGGCTCACCGGGGAGCTGTTTTTT.

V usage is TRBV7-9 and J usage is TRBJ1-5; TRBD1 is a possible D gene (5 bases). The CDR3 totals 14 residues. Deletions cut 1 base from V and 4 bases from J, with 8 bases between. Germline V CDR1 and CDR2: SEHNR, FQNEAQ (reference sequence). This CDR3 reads CASSLEGPNQPQHF. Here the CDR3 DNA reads TGTGCCAGCAGCTTAGAGGGGCCGAATCAGCCCCAGCATTTT.

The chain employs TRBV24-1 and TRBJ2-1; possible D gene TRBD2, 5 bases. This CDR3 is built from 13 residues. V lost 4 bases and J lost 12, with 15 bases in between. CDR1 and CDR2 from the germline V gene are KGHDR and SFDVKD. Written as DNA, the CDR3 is TGTGCCACCAGTGACCAAGGAGGCCCTGGGCAGTTCTTC. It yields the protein CATSDQGGPGQFF.

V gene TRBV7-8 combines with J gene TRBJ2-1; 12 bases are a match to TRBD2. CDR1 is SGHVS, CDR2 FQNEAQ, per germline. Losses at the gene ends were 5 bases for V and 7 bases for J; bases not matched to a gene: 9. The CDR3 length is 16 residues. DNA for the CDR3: TGTGCCAGCAGCCCAGGGACTAGCGGGCCTTGGAATGAGCAGTTCTTC. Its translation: CASSPGTSGPWNEQFF. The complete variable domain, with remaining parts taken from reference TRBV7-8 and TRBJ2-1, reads GAGVSQSPRYKVAKRGQDVALRCDPISGHVSLFWYQQALGQGPEFLTYFQNEAQLDKSGLPSDRFFAERPEGSVSTLKIQRTQQEDSAVYLCASSPGTSGPWNEQFFGPGTRLTVL.